A selection of T cell receptor beta chains follows, all from one sample in a study of blood T cell repertoires in COVID-19. Sequenced by immunoSEQ multiplex PCR; TCRdb stores in-frame clones only, minus some. This sample has hundreds of thousands of clones, with around 82% found just once. The sample was peripheral blood. These receptors all stem from a human donor in a cohort sampled during active COVID-19. Both conserved end residues are part of each CDR3. A D gene is named only where the DNA matches it firmly. For some rows the clone size is stated as once, few or many, or as a class when expanded; others skip it.

d_call: .; v_call: TRBV7-2; j_call: TRBJ2-7; clone_size: .; cdr3_nt: TGTGCCAGCAGCTTAGCTAGCCGCGAGCAGTACTTC; cdr3_aa: CASSLASREQYF
d_call: TRBD1; v_call: TRBV5-1; j_call: TRBJ1-1; clone_size: .; cdr3_nt: TGCGCCAGCACACCTTCCGGAGGGACAGGGAACACTGAAGCTTTCTTT; cdr3_aa: CASTPSGGTGNTEAFF
d_call: TRBD1; v_call: TRBV5-1; j_call: TRBJ1-1; clone_size: .; cdr3_nt: TGCGCCAGCAGCAGTCCGGGACAGGGCAACACTGAAGCTTTCTTT; cdr3_aa: CASSSPGQGNTEAFF
d_call: .; v_call: TRBV6-2/TRBV6-3; j_call: TRBJ2-1; clone_size: .; cdr3_nt: TGTGCCAGCAGTTCCCCCCGTGGGCAGTACAATGAGCAGTTCTTC; cdr3_aa: CASSSPRGQYNEQFF
d_call: .; v_call: TRBV19; j_call: TRBJ2-5; clone_size: .; cdr3_nt: TGTGCCAGTAGTATAGATCTATCCGTGGAGACCCAGTACTTC; cdr3_aa: CASSIDLSVETQYF
d_call: .; v_call: TRBV5-8; j_call: TRBJ1-1; clone_size: .; cdr3_nt: TGTGCCAGCAGCCGTTCGCGGGGGGCGAACACTGAAGCTTTCTTT; cdr3_aa: CASSRSRGANTEAFF
d_call: TRBD2; v_call: TRBV5-1; j_call: TRBJ2-1; clone_size: .; cdr3_nt: TGCGCCAGCAGCACCGGACTAGCGGGGGACTTTAATGAGCAGTTCTTC; cdr3_aa: CASSTGLAGDFNEQFF
d_call: .; v_call: TRBV4-2; j_call: TRBJ2-5; clone_size: .; cdr3_nt: TGTGCCAGCAGCCAAGGTATTAGCATGCCCCCGGAGACCCAGTACTTC; cdr3_aa: CASSQGISMPPETQYF
d_call: TRBD1; v_call: TRBV7-2; j_call: TRBJ2-5; clone_size: .; cdr3_nt: TGTGCCAGCAGCTCCGGGACAGGCCTCAGGCGGGAGACCCAGTACTTC; cdr3_aa: CASSSGTGLRRETQYF
d_call: TRBD2; v_call: TRBV13; j_call: TRBJ2-5; clone_size: .; cdr3_nt: TGTGCCAGCAGCTTAGGACGGACTAGCGGGGGGGCGCTTGAGACCCAGTACTTC; cdr3_aa: CASSLGRTSGGALETQYF
d_call: TRBD1; v_call: TRBV24-1; j_call: TRBJ1-1; clone_size: .; cdr3_nt: TGTGCCACCCGGACAGGGGGGAACACTGAAGCTTTCTTT; cdr3_aa: CATRTGGNTEAFF
d_call: .; v_call: TRBV6-5; j_call: TRBJ2-6; clone_size: .; cdr3_nt: TGTGCCAGCAGTCTAGCAGCCTCTGGGGCCAACGTCCTGACTTTC; cdr3_aa: CASSLAASGANVLTF
d_call: TRBD2; v_call: TRBV7-8; j_call: TRBJ2-5; clone_size: .; cdr3_nt: TGTGCCAGCAGCTTCGGCCGGACTAGCGGACGGGGGGAGACCCAGTACTTC; cdr3_aa: CASSFGRTSGRGETQYF
d_call: .; v_call: TRBV3-1/TRBV3-2; j_call: TRBJ1-4; clone_size: .; cdr3_nt: TGTGCCAGCAGTCGTCGGGGGGGCAGACTTTTAGCAACTAATGAAAAACTGTTTTTT; cdr3_aa: CASSRRGGRLLATNEKLFF
d_call: .; v_call: TRBV18; j_call: TRBJ2-2; clone_size: few; cdr3_nt: TGTGCCAGCTCGCATCGCAGGGCAACAACCGGGGAGCTGTTTTTT; cdr3_aa: CASSHRRATTGELFF
d_call: TRBD1; v_call: TRBV27; j_call: TRBJ2-7; clone_size: .; cdr3_nt: TGTGCCAGCAGTGCTTTACGACAGGGCTGGGAGCAGTACTTC; cdr3_aa: CASSALRQGWEQYF
d_call: .; v_call: TRBV3-1/TRBV3-2; j_call: TRBJ1-4; clone_size: .; cdr3_nt: TGTGCCAGCAGCCTTGCCAGGGAAGGGTTTCGCAATGAAAAACTGTTTTTT; cdr3_aa: CASSLAREGFRNEKLFF
d_call: TRBD1; v_call: TRBV5-1; j_call: TRBJ2-7; clone_size: .; cdr3_nt: TGCGCCAGCAGCTTGGGCACCGGGCAGGGGGTATACGAGCAGTACTTC; cdr3_aa: CASSLGTGQGVYEQYF
d_call: TRBD1; v_call: TRBV5-1; j_call: TRBJ1-1; clone_size: .; cdr3_nt: TGCGCCAGCAGCTTGGTCGACAGGGGGCGTCTAGGGAACACTGAAGCTTTCTTT; cdr3_aa: CASSLVDRGRLGNTEAFF
d_call: .; v_call: TRBV25-1; j_call: TRBJ2-5; clone_size: .; cdr3_nt: TGTGCCAGCAGTGAATTCAGGGGAGAGACCCAGTACTTC; cdr3_aa: CASSEFRGETQYF
d_call: .; v_call: TRBV21-1; j_call: TRBJ2-3; clone_size: .; cdr3_nt: TGTGCCAGCAGCAAAGCCAGGCGGGGGGGCCGCACAGATACGCAGTATTTT; cdr3_aa: CASSKARRGGRTDTQYF
d_call: .; v_call: TRBV7-2; j_call: TRBJ2-7; clone_size: .; cdr3_nt: TGTGCCAGCAGCTTAGCACAGGGACAAGGCGAGCAGTACTTC; cdr3_aa: CASSLAQGQGEQYF
d_call: .; v_call: TRBV2; j_call: TRBJ2-7; clone_size: few; cdr3_nt: TGTGCCAGCAGTGAGGCCAGGGGTGGGGAGCAGTACTTC; cdr3_aa: CASSEARGGEQYF
d_call: TRBD1; v_call: TRBV18; j_call: TRBJ1-2; clone_size: .; cdr3_nt: TGTGCCAGCTCCTCGGACAGGGGGCTTTCCTACACCTTC; cdr3_aa: CASSSDRGLSYTF
d_call: TRBD2; v_call: TRBV5-1; j_call: TRBJ2-3; clone_size: .; cdr3_nt: TGCGCCAGCAAGAGCGGGAGGGCTGATACGCAGTATTTT; cdr3_aa: CASKSGRADTQYF
d_call: TRBD1; v_call: TRBV6-2/TRBV6-3; j_call: TRBJ1-5; clone_size: few; cdr3_nt: TGTGCCAGCAGCCACCGGGGACAGGCAAATCAGCCCCAGCATTTT; cdr3_aa: CASSHRGQANQPQHF
d_call: TRBD1; v_call: TRBV18; j_call: TRBJ2-7; clone_size: once; cdr3_nt: TGTGCCAGCTCACATCCGGGACAGGGTTACTACGAGCAGTACTTC; cdr3_aa: CASSHPGQGYYEQYF
d_call: .; v_call: TRBV2; j_call: TRBJ1-5; clone_size: few; cdr3_nt: TGTGCCAGCAAGGGGGGGTCAGGGGACAATCAGCCCCAGCATTTT; cdr3_aa: CASKGGSGDNQPQHF